This paragraph covers one TCR beta chain sequence. This specimen belongs to a study of blood T cell repertoires in COVID-19. Losses at the gene ends were 5 bases for V and 3 bases for J; bases not matched to a gene: 10. CDR1 MGHDK and CDR2 SYGVNS come from the germline V gene. This CDR3 spans 16 amino acids. Per the study methods: Estimates of nucleated cell counts were drawn from the amplification of reference gene primers. This table comes from immunoSEQ multiplex PCR, and its TCRdb copy is limited to in-frame clones, with some not included. That table supplies the V and J calls and clone size; D and trimming were determined from the DNA. Altogether 120,000 to 150,000 clones are present, roughly 80% being singletons, with the ten largest covering approximately 5.8%.

This clonotype was sampled from a human donor in a cohort sampled during active COVID-19. V gene TRBV25-1 combines with J gene TRBJ2-4; TRBD1 aligns across 7 bases. Sequencing was carried out using peripheral blood. CDR3 sequence reads: CASSLRQGPGKNIQYF. CDR3 coding DNA: TGTGCCAGCAGTCTAAGACAGGGTCCGGGCAAAAACATTCAGTACTTC.